A few counts support the clone carrying this T cell receptor beta chain. Its antigen is as yet unknown. The V and J ends lost 2 bases and 2 bases, in that order; junction bases with no gene match: 3. Germline V CDR1 and CDR2: SGHDN, FVKESK. This CDR3 is built from 15 residues. The data are from a study of T cell repertoires in cytomegalovirus infection. As for the study in general: CMV infection plus the matching HLA type was flagged by public TCR beta signatures. Findings and caveats of the study: CMV carriers with the relevant HLA were identified by cumulative public TCR beta family frequency. Clonotypes of TCR beta that were HLA-C-restricted and CMV-specific dominated the ex vivo response.

TCRdb re-called the reads through MiXCR, storing one row per CDR3 protein. The sample holds some 200,000 distinct CDR3 sequences, nearly 9.5% seen once. The receptor was isolated from a human donor in good health (CMV status not recorded). Some clones in this sample may be carry-over from other donors' samples. The chain has TRBV14 and TRBJ1-2; 9 positions match TRBD1. The sample comprised PBMCs. The CDR3 loop is CASSQPGTGNYGYTF. DNA for the CDR3: TGTGCCAGCAGCCAACCCGGGACAGGGAACTATGGCTACACCTTC. Together with reference TRBV14 and TRBJ1-2, the CDR3 gives the full variable domain: EAGVTQFPSHSVIEKGQTVTLRCDPISGHDNLYWYRRVMGKEIKFLLHFVKESKQDESGMPNNRFLAERTGGTYSTLKVQPAELEDSGVYFCASSQPGTGNYGYTFGSGTRLTVV.